Sequencing of this T cell receptor beta chain was carried out in a study of blood T cell repertoires in COVID-19. Clones were sequenced by immunoSEQ multiplex PCR, and TCRdb holds only the in-frame ones, with some missing. The sample shows about 310,000 clones, 80% to 90% of them seen only once. The CDR3 has 18 residues. Deletions cut 2 bases from V and 0 bases from J, with 15 bases between. Germline V gene sequence: CDR1 SGDLS, CDR2 YYNGEE. This clone was detected only once. V and J are TRBV9 and TRBJ2-6; tentatively, D is TRBD1 (6 bases). Sequencing was done on a sample of PBMCs or T cells enriched from blood (not recorded which). The receptor was isolated from a man aged 25 to 40 who had recovered from COVID-19. CDR3 nucleotides: TGTGCCAGCAGCGTCCGACAGGATTCCAGCTCTGGGGCCAACGTCCTGACTTTC. As protein: CASSVRQDSSSGANVLTF.